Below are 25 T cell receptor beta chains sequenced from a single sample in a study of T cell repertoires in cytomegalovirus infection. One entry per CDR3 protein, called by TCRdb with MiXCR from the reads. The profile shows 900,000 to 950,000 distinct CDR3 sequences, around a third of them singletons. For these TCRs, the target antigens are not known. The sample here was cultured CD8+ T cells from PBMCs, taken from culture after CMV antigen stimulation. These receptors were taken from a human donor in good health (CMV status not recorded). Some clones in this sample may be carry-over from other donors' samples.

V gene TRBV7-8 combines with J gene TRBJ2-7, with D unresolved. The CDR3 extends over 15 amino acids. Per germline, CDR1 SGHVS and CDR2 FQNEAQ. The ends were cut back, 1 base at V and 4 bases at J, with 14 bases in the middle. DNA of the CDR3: TGTGCCAGCAGCTTAGGGTCGGGCGGAACTTACGAGCAGTACGTC. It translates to CASSLGSGGTYEQYV.

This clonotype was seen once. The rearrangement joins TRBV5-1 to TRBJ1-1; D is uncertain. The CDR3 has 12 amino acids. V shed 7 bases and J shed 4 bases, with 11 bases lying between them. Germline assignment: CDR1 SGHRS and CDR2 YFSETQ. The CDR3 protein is CASRAASTEAFF. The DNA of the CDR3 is TGCGCCAGCCGGGCCGCGAGCACTGAAGCTTTCTTT.

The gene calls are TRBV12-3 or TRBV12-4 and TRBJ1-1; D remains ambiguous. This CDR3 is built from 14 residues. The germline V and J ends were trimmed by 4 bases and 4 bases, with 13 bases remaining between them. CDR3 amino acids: CASSSTISGTEAFF. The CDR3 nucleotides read TGTGCCAGCAGTTCCACGATATCGGGCACTGAAGCTTTCTTT.

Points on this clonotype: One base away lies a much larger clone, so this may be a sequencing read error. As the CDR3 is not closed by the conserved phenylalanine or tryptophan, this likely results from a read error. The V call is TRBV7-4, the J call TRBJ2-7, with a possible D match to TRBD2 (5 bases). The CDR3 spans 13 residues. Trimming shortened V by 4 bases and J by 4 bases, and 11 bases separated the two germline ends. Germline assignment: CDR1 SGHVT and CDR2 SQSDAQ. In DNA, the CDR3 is TGTGCCAGCAGCTCGCCTGCGGGTTACGAGCAGTACTTG. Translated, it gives CASSSPAGYEQYL.

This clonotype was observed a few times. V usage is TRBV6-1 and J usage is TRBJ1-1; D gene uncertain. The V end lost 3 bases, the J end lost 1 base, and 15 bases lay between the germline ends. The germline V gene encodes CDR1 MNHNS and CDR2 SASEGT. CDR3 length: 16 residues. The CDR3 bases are TGTGCCAGCAGTGACTTCCTCGACCGGGCGAACACTGAAGCTTTCTTT. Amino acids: CASSDFLDRANTEAFF.

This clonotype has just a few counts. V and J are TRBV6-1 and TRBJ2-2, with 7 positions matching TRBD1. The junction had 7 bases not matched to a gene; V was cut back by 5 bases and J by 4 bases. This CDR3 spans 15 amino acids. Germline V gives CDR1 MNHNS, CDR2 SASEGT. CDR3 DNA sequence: TGTGCCAGCAGTTCCGGGACAGTCATCACCGGGGAGCTGTTTTTT. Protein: CASSSGTVITGELFF.

As DNA, the CDR3 is TGCAGTGCCATCTCGGACCCGCTCGGAGGTGAGCAGTACGTC. This translates into CSAISDPLGGEQYV. The chain recombines TRBV20-1 with TRBJ2-7; possible D gene TRBD2, 5 bases. Per the germline V gene, CDR1 is DFQATT and CDR2 is SNEGSKA (reference sequence). Between the trimmed V and J ends, which lost 6 bases and 7 bases, there was a span of 22 bases. The CDR3 consists of 14 residues.

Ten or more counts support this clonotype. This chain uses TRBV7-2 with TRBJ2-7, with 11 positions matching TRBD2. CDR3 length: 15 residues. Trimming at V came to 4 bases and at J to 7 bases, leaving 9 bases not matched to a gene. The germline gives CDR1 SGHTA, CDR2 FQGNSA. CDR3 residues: CASSYYSGGAFEQYF. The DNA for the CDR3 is TGTGCCAGCAGCTACTATAGCGGGGGGGCGTTTGAGCAGTACTTC.

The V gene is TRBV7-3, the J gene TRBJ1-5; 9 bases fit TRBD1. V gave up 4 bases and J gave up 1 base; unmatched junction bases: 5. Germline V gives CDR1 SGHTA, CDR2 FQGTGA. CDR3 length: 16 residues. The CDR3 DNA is TGTGCCAGCAGCTCCCTCGGACAGGGGAGCAATCAGCCCCAGCATTTT. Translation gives CASSSLGQGSNQPQHF.

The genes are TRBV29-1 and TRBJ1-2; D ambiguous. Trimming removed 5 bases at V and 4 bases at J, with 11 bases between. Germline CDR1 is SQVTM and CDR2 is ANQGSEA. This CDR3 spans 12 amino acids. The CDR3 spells CSVPHLLYGYTF. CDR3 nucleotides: TGCAGCGTTCCGCACCTACTCTATGGCTACACCTTC. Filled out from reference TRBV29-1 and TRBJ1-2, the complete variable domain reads SAVISQKPSRDICQRGTSLTIQCQVDSQVTMMFWYRQQPGQSLTLIATANQGSEATYESGFVIDKFPISRPNLTFSTLTVSNMSPEDSSIYLCSVPHLLYGYTFGSGTRLTVV.

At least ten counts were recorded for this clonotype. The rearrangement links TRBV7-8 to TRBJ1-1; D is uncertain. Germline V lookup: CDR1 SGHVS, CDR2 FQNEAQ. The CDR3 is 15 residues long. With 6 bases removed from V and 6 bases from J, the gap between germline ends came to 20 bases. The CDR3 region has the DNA TGTGCCAGCAGAGAAACCCAATCGGAGGCTGCTGAAGCTTTCTTT. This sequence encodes CASRETQSEAAEAFF.

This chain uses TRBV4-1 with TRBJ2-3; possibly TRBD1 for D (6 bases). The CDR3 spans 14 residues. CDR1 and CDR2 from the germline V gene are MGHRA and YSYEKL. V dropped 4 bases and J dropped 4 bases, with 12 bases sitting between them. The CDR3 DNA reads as TGCGCCAGCAGCCGATCACAGGGTCCAGATACGCAGTATTTT. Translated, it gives CASSRSQGPDTQYF.

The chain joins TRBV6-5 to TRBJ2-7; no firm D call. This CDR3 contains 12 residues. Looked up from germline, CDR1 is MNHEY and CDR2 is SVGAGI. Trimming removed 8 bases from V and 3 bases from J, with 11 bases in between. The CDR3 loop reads CASVDASYEQYF. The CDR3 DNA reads TGTGCCAGCGTGGACGCCAGCTACGAGCAGTACTTC.

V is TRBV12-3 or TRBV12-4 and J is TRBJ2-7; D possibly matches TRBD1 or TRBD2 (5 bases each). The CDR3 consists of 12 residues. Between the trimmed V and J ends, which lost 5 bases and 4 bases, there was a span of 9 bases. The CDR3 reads CASSQGRYEQYV. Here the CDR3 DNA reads TGTGCCAGCAGTCAGGGACGGTACGAGCAGTACGTC.

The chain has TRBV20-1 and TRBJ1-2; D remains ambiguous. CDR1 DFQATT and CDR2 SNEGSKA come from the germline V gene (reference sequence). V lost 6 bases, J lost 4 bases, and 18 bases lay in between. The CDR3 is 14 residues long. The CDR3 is CSADFANGSYGYTF. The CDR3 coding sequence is TGCAGTGCCGATTTCGCCAACGGATCCTATGGCTACACCTTC.

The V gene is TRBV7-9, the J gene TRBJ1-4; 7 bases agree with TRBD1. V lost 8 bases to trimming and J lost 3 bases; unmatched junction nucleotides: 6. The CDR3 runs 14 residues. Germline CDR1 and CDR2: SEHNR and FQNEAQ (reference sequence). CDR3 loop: CASGSGTANEKLFF. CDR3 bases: TGTGCCAGCGGATCCGGGACAGCTAATGAAAAACTGTTTTTT.

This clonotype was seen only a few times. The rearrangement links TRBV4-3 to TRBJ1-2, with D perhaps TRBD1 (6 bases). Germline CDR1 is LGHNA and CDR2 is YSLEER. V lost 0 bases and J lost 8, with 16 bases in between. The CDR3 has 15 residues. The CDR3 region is CASSQEGGGARGYTF. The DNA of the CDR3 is TGCGCCAGCAGCCAAGAAGGCGGGGGGGCGCGGGGCTACACCTTC.

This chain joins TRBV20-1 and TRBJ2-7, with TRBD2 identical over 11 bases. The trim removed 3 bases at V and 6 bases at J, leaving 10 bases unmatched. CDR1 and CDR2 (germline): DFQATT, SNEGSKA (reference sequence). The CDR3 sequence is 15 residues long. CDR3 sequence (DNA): TGCAGTGCTAGGGGTAGCGGGGGGGTACGTTTCGAGCAGTACGTC. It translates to CSARGSGGVRFEQYV.

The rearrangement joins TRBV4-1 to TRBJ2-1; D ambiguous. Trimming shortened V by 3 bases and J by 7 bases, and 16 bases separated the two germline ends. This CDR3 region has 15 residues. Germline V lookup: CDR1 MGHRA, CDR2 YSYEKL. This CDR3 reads CASSHDPGPQNEQFF. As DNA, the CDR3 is TGCGCCAGCAGCCATGATCCCGGCCCCCAGAATGAGCAGTTCTTC.

The CDR3 spells CASSHPEGTGIYEQYF. CDR3 DNA: TGCGCCAGCAGCCACCCTGAAGGGACAGGGATTTACGAGCAGTACTTC. The chain employs TRBV4-1 and TRBJ2-7; 9 bases match TRBD1. Germline CDR1 and CDR2: MGHRA and YSYEKL. The CDR3 covers 16 residues. V trimming: 3 bases; J trimming: 4 bases; junction bases outside the gene matches: 10.

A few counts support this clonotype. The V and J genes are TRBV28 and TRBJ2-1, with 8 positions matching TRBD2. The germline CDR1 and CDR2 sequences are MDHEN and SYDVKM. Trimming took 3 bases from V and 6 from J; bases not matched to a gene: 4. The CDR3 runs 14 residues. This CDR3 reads CASSLPTSGNEQFF. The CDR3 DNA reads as TGTGCCAGCAGTTTGCCTACTAGCGGCAATGAGCAGTTCTTC.

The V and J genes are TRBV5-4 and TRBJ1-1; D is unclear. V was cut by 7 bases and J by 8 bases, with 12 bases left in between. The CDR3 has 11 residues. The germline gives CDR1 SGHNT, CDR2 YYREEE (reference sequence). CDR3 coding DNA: TGTGCCAGCCAAAGAGGTGGCGAAGCTTTCTTT. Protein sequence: CASQRGGEAFF.

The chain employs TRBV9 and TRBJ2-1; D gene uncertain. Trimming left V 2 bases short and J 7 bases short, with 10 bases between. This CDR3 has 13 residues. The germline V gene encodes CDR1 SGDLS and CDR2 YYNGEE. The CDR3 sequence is CASSVSKGNEQFF. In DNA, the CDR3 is TGTGCCAGCAGCGTCTCTAAGGGTAATGAGCAGTTCTTC.

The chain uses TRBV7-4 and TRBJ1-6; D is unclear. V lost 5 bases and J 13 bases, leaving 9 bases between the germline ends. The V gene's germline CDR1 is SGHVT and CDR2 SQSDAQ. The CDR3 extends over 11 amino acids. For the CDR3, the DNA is TGTGCCAGCAGCGCCGTCGTTCCCCTCCACTTT. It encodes CASSAVVPLHF.

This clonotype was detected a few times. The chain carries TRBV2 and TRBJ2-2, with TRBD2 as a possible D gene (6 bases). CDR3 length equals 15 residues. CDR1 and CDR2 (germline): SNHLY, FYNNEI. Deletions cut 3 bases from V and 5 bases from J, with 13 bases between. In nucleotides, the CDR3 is TGTGCCAGCAGTGACCGACTAGGAGGTACCGGGGAGCTGTTTTTT. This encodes CASSDRLGGTGELFF.